This section outlines one T cell receptor (beta chain) sequence together with its context. Its antigen is still unknown. There are no base qualities to consult, and no much larger clone falls within one base. As encoded in the germline V gene, CDR1 is MGHDK while CDR2 is SYGVNS. The CDR3 has 15 amino acids, counting the end cysteine and phenylalanine. Solely the CDR3 DNA is kept, with 45 bases framed from the first base. Germline trimming amounts to 4 bases on V and 5 bases on J, with 8 as the count of junction bases outside the gene matches. The data derive from a study of neoadjuvant anti-PD-1 for oral cavity cancer (dated by TCRdb to the early 2020s). Turning to the overall study: Before curative-intent surgical resection, most patients were given three to four biweekly doses of nivolumab at 3 mg/kg. Under RECIST 1.1, a patient counted as a responder if showing complete response, partial response or stable disease, and as a non-responder if showing progression. Patients who did not progress were given a fourth nivolumab dose at about day 43 and had definitive surgical resection on days 50-56. The parent correlative cohort had over ten patients and a response rate of 33%. General findings and caveats noted by the study authors: The TCR analyses had only a few patients in each response group, and the authors called for validation in larger cohorts. Within PBMCs, T cell clonality (Gini index) was significantly higher in non-responders than responders after neoadjuvant nivolumab. A higher pretreatment blood Treg/Th17 ratio correlated with both higher pretreatment blood TCRbeta clonality and lower post-treatment tumor TCRbeta clonality.

PBMC libraries used mostly about 450 ng of input genomic DNA for deep sequencing, with six replicates per sample. The immunoSEQ hsTCRbeta kit was used to prepare TCRbeta libraries according to the manufacturer's instructions. An Illumina NovaSeq 6000 S4 flow cell was used to sequence the final libraries, which had first been combined to 3 nM. The authors' pipeline ran thus. Raw data preprocessing and quality control were performed with the immunoSEQ Analyzer. The analysis was restricted to productive rearrangements, with each unique CDR3 amino acid sequence defining a clonotype. Repertoire clonality was estimated as the Gini-Simpson index, which was computed with the R package tcR. Gini indices were compared with Student's t test, and associations with tumor size change were assessed by Pearson correlation. TCRdb's version of the immuneACCESS table is confined to in-frame rearrangements and falls short of the full clone set. An unresolved V gene accounts for under half of the shortfall where checked; the remainder is of unknown origin. The V and J calls and clone size come from that table; D and trimming were worked out from the DNA. The sample records just over 14,000 clones, more than 65% of which are singletons. Of the sample, less than 3.5% falls within the top ten clones.

The time point label corresponds to: before neoadjuvant nivolumab. None of the patients had received prior systemic or radiation treatment, and all were newly diagnosed with stage II-IVA oral cavity squamous cell carcinoma. Everyone in the cohort had locally advanced, HPV-negative oral cavity squamous cell carcinoma. Peripheral blood mononuclear cells were analyzed directly, without maintenance or expansion in culture. The samples were drawn from a longitudinal correlative study tied to a single-arm phase II trial testing neoadjuvant nivolumab in oral cavity squamous cell carcinoma. Subject-matched pre- and post-treatment PBMCs and tumors from three responders and three non-responders were subjected to genomic DNA-based TCRbeta sequencing. Peripheral blood mononuclear cells were drawn once before nivolumab treatment and a second time after treatment, when surgery took place. The Maxwell RSC DNA from Cells kit was used to extract genomic DNA from PBMCs.

The chain is made from TRBV25-1 and TRBJ2-5; 9 middle bases align to TRBD2. The sequences come from PBMCs, collected before nivolumab (anti-PD-1) treatment. This sequence originates from a person aged 35 to 85 with oral cavity squamous cell carcinoma. The DNA is as follows: TGTGCCAGCAGTGTTAGCGGGAGTTTAGATGAGACCCAGTACTTC. This translates into CASSVSGSLDETQYF.